The rows below give T cell receptor beta chains drawn from one sample of a study of T cell repertoires in cytomegalovirus infection. Their target antigens are unknown. TCRdb used MiXCR to reprocess the reads, holding one entry per CDR3 protein. The table records a few hundred thousand distinct CDR3 sequences, about 39% of them present only once. Sequencing used cultured PBMCs, obtained from culture after CMV antigen stimulation. The receptors come from a human donor in good health (CMV status not recorded). Some clones in this sample may be carry-over from other donors' samples. CDR3s leave out the opening cysteine and the closing phenylalanine or tryptophan.

V: TRBV11-2
CDR3: ASRTWAGESYEQY

V: TRBV7-2
CDR3: ASSPVGSSYEQY

V: TRBV7-2
CDR3: ASSQGAHEQF

V: TRBV10-3
CDR3: AISVDRASGNTIY

V: TRBV19
CDR3: ASSKPPNMNTEAF

V: TRBV12-3/TRBV12-4
CDR3: ASSGPGGNQPQH

V: TRBV28
CDR3: ASSSPAGSGSWNIQY

V: TRBV14
CDR3: ASSPRVRGELF

V: TRBV19
CDR3: ASRYRASLQETQY

V: TRBV29-1
CDR3: SVAMPVGAF

V: TRBV7-8
CDR3: ASSFRAQTYEQY

V: TRBV12-3/TRBV12-4
CDR3: ASSFAPLAYQETQY

V: TRBV6-2/TRBV6-3
CDR3: ASSHWVHGGGQPQH

V: TRBV2
CDR3: ASSPGQAGGNEQF

V: TRBV7-9
CDR3: ASSQRNDNEQF

V: TRBV6-2/TRBV6-3
CDR3: ASSIWGSGSARHEQF

V: TRBV7-2
CDR3: ASALAGLGPLH

V: TRBV12-3/TRBV12-4
CDR3: ASSPRPGLAGGGNEQF

V: TRBV7-2
CDR3: ASSLQGSYGYT

V: TRBV20-1
CDR3: SARVAGSSREQF

V: TRBV18
CDR3: ASSPETGQASYNEQF

V: TRBV4-2
CDR3: ASSQVGVSDSPLH

V: TRBV27
CDR3: ASRKGPADSGANVLT

V: TRBV7-2
CDR3: ASSLVSGLAGVETQY

V: TRBV5-1
CDR3: ASSLEGEEDTQY

V: TRBV5-4
CDR3: ASSKTNNEQF

V: TRBV2
CDR3: ASVGTGGLSPLH

V: TRBV7-9
CDR3: ASSVDRGGQPQH

V: TRBV12-3/TRBV12-4
CDR3: ASSLMGQGHSPLH

V: TRBV7-2
CDR3: ASSLARGRGPYNEQF

V: TRBV5-3
CDR3: ASSWVGLNTEAF

V: TRBV7-9
CDR3: ASSQSAGSNQPQH

V: TRBV4-3
CDR3: ASSPTPAQPYGYT

V: TRBV4-1
CDR3: ASSHPQGRTGPYNEQF

V: TRBV15
CDR3: ATSRDPGGHNNSPLH

V: TRBV6-1
CDR3: ASSDAGQGSFYGYT

V: TRBV7-9
CDR3: ASSPTSRDRGNTIY

V: TRBV7-9
CDR3: ASSYGWRKETQY

V: TRBV11-2
CDR3: ASSLMGGEYEQY

V: TRBV6-5
CDR3: ASSSSGPQTQY

V: TRBV6-1
CDR3: ASGRGSYNEQF

V: TRBV7-6
CDR3: ASSNGRGLVKTQY

V: TRBV28
CDR3: ATKDFQTNTDTQY

V: TRBV7-8
CDR3: ASSLARVGNQPQH

V: TRBV7-8
CDR3: ASSILGRGTGELF